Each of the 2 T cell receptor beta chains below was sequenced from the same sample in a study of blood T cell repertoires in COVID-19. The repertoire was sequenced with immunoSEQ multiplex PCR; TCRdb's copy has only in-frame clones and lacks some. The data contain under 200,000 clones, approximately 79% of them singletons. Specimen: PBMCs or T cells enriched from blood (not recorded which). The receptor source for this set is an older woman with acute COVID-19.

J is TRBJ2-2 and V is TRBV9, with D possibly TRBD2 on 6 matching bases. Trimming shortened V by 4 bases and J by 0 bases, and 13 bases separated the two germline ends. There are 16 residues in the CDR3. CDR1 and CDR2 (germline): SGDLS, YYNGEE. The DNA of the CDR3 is TGTGCCAGCAGCCCCGCCATAGCGGCGAACACCGGGGAGCTGTTTTTT. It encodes CASSPAIAANTGELFF.

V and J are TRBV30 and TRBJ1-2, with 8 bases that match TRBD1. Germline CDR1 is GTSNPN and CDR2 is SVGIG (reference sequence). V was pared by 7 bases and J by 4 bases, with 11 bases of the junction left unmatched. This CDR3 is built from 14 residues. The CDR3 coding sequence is TGTGCCTCCAAGGGGACAGGCGGGCTCTATGGCTACACCTTC. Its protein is CASKGTGGLYGYTF.